The clone carrying this T cell receptor beta chain appeared many times. Building of the TCR beta libraries involved iRepertoire HTBI primers and Arm-PCR of CDR3 regions. Per the study methods: Segment identification across samples yielded 60 to 80 TRBV and more than 11 TRBJ segments. From the multiplex PCR reads, TCRdb called clonotypes with MiXCR, one entry per CDR3 protein. The V and J calls follow TCRdb's processing rather than the paper's. The sample has roughly 380,000 distinct CDR3 sequences; around a sixth are singletons. This sample's time point: newly diagnosed GD, antithyroid drugs for less than 3 months. Following extraction of RNA from PBMCs, that RNA was used to make the TCR library. The data were taken from a study of regulatory T cells in long-lasting Graves disease. The material sequenced was peripheral blood mononuclear cells (PBMCs), taken at new diagnosis, from a patient treated with antithyroid drugs. This TCR derives from a female donor with Graves disease.

CDR3 in amino acids: CATSRDRGSYNEQFF. The CDR3 DNA sequence: TGTGCCACCAGCAGAGATAGGGGGTCCTACAATGAGCAGTTCTTC. The chain uses TRBV15 and TRBJ2-1; D possibly corresponds to TRBD1 (6 bases). The CDR3 runs to 15 residues. V lost 0 bases to trimming and J lost 1 base, with 7 bases between them. Per the germline V gene, CDR1 is LNHNV and CDR2 is YYDKDF (reference sequence).